This entry describes one TCR beta chain. Antigen: not known. Trimming stripped 0 bases from V and 7 bases from J, with 10 bases between. Germline loops: CDR1 SGHAT, CDR2 FQNNGV. This CDR3 has 13 residues. PCR amplification relied on 60 Vbeta primers (plus 13 Jbeta primers). Sequenced by immunoSEQ multiplex PCR; TCRdb stores in-frame clones only, minus some. This sample has about 130,000 clones, with 8% to 11% found just once. The sample belongs to a study of cytomegalovirus exposure and HLA in healthy donors. Broader study findings: There were a few CMV-associated chains whose specificity for CMV antigens was confirmed in vitro.

This TCR came from a young woman in good health and CMV-seropositive. The sequenced material came from PBMCs. The V and J genes are TRBV11-2 and TRBJ2-7; D not certain. CDR3 nucleotide sequence: TGTGCCAGCAGCTTAGATAGTCTTGTGGAGCAGTACTTC. This codes for CASSLDSLVEQYF.